This TCR beta chain emerged from a study of T cell repertoires in cytomegalovirus infection. Findings and caveats of the study: Identification of carriers of CMV plus the relevant HLA was achieved through cumulative public TCR beta family frequency.

About this clonotype: Its matching antigen is unknown.

MiXCR was run by TCRdb on the reads, yielding one entry per CDR3 protein. The data hold hundreds of thousands of distinct CDR3 sequences, with about 44% observed a single time. Trimming removed 6 bases from V and 12 bases from J, with 12 bases in between. This CDR3 has 12 residues. The origin of this receptor is a human donor in good health (CMV status not recorded). Some clones in this sample may be carry-over from other donors' samples. The gene calls are TRBV12-3 or TRBV12-4 and TRBJ1-6, with a possible D match to TRBD1 (5 bases). The sequenced sample was cultured PBMCs, obtained from culture after CMV antigen stimulation. The CDR3 loop is CASRNGDGPLHF. The CDR3 coding sequence is TGTGCCAGCAGGAATGGGGACGGACCCCTCCACTTT.